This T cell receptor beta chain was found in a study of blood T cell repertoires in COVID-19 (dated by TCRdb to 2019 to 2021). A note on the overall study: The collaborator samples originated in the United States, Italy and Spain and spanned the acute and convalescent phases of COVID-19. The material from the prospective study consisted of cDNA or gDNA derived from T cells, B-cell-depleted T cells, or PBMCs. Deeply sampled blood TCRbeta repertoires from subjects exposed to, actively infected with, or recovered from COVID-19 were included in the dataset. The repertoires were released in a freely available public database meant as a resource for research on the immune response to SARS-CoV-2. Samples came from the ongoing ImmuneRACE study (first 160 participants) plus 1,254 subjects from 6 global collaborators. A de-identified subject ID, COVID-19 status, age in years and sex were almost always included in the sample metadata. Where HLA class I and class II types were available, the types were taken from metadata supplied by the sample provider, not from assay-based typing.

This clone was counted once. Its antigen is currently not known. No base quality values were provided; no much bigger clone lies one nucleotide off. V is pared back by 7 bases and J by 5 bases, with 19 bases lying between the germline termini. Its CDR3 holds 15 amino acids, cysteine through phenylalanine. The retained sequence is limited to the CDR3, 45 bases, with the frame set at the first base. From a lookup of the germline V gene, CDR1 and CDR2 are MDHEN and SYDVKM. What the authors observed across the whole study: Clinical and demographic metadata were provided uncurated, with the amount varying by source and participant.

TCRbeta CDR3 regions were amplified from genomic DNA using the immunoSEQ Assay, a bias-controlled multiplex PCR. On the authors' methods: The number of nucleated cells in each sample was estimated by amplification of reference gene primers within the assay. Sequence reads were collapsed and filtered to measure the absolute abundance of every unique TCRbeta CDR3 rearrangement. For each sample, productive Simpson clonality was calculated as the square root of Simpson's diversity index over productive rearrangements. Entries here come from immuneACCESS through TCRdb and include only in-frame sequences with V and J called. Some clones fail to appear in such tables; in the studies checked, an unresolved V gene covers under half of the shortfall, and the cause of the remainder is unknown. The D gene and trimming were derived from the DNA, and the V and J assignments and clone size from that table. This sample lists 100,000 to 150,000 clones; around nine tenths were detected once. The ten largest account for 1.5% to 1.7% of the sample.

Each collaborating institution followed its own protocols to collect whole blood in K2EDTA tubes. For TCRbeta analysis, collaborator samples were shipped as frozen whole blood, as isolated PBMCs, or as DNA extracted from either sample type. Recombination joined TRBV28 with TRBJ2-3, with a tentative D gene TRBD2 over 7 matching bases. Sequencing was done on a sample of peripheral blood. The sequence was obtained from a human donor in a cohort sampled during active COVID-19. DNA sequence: TGTGCCAGCACGGGGGGCTCCCTGGGGAGAGATACGCAGTATTTT. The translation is CASTGGSLGRDTQYF.